The present T cell receptor beta chain was sequenced within a study of control samples from healthy donors and cancer patients. Between the trimmed V and J ends, which lost 1 base and 0 bases, there was a span of 7 bases. This CDR3 comprises 16 residues. The germline CDR1 and CDR2 sequences are LNHDA and SQIVND (reference sequence). Some clones are missing from TCRdb's copy, which holds only in-frame ones; the method was immunoSEQ multiplex PCR. The data hold 95,000 to 130,000 clones, with 85% to 90% observed a single time. The sequenced sample was blood. The source of this sequence is a woman aged 70-85 years in good health. This sequence joins TRBV19 and TRBJ1-6, with D unresolved. The CDR3 bases are TGTGCCAGTAGTATAGGACGAAGCTCCTATAATTCACCCCTCCACTTT. Amino acids: CASSIGRSSYNSPLHF. The full variable domain, rest sourced from reference TRBV19 and TRBJ1-6, is DGGITQSPKYLFRKEGQNVTLSCEQNLNHDAMYWYRQDPGQGLRLIYYSQIVNDFQKGDIAEGYSVSREKKESFPLTVTSAQKNPTAFYLCASSIGRSSYNSPLHFGNGTRLTVT.